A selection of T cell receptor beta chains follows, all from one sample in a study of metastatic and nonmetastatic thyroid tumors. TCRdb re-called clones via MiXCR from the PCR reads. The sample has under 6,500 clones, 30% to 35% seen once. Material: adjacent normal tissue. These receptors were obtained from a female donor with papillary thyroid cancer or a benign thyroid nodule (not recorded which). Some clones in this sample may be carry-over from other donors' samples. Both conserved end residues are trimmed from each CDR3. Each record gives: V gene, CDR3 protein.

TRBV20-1,SARGTGKNIQY
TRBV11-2,ASSLPGAGELF
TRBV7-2,ASSPRDSGTGELF
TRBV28,ASRRQGTSNQPQH
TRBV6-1,ASSEIGRTAGYT
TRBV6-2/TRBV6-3,ASSPAGTGNQPQH
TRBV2,ASRDGRCVDEQF
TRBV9,ASSVLGTVGGGELF
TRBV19,ASSWRNYGYT
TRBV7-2,ASSASVGLAGGPKNEQF
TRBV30,AWSVLAYPEQPQH
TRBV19,ASSMGVRNSGNTIY
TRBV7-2,ASSLGQAGELF
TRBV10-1,ASSSSGQGSKETQY
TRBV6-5,ASSYEGLMNTEAF
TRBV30,AWSELAGREQY
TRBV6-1,ASKGNLGTDTQY
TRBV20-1,SASPDTQY
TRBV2,ASSDISTDGSEQY
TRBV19,ASSPGTGPYNEQF
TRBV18,ASSLGGGGHEQY
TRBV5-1,ASSTNLGQSYEQY
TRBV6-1,ASSEQGISNQPQH
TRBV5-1,ASSTRTGNNEQF
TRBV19,ASRRHGDSPLH
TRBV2,ASNEGAIQETQY
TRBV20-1,SARVPSGNTGELF
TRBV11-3,ASSAGLAGDLEQY
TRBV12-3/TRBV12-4,ASSLVTGEVGLGYT
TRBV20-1,SARRDRREQY
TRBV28,ASSFIRGKQY
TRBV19,ASSIDRARSPLH
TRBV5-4,ASSRTGDTNYGYT
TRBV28,ASSLPSGLREQY
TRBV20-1,SASGTARLGYGYT
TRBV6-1,ASRFPGQSYEQY
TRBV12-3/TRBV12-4,ASSLARGGLGNQPQH
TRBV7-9,ASRTTGYTDTQY
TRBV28,ASTPRAGVTEAF
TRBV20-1,SARAGTDTQY
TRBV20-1,SATWTGNYGYT
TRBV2,ASSEQAAYSNQPQH
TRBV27,ASSWAANTGELF
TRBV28,ASTSLAGVNEQY
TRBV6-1,ASSEFITNEKLF
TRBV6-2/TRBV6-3,ASKGSQSLEAF
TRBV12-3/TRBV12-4,ASSLRGWDTGELF
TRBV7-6,ASSLMGLAEVDTGELF
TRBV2,ASKGTGVYAQY
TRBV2,ASRSGNEQF
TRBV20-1,SATLSGHTYSNQPQH
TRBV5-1,ASSSPSVDEQY